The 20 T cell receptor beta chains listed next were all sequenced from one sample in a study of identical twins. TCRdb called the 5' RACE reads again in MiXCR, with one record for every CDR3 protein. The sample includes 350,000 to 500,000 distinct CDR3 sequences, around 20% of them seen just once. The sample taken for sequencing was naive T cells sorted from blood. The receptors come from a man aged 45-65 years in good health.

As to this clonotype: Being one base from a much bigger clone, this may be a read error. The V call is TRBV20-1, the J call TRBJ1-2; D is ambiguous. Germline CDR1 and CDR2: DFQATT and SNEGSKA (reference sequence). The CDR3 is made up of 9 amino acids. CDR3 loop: CYKGYGYTF. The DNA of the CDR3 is TGCTATAAGGGCTATGGCTACACCTTC.

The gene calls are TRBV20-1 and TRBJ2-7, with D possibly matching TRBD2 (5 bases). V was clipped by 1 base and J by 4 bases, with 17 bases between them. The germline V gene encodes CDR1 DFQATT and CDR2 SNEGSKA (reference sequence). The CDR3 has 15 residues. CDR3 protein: CSARARVAIKYEQYF. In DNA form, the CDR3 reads TGCAGTGCTAGAGCCCGAGTAGCGATCAAATACGAGCAGTACTTC.

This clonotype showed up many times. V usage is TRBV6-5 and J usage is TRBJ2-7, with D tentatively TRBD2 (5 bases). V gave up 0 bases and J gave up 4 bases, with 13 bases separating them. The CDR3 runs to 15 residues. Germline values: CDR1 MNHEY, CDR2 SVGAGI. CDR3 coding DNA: TGTGCCAGCAGTTACTCATGGAGGATGTCTTACGAGCAGTACTTC. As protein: CASSYSWRMSYEQYF.

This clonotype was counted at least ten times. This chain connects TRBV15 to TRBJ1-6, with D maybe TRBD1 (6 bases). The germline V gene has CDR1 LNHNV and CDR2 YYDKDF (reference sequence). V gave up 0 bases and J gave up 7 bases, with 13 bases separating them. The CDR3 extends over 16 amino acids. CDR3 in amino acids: CATSRDRGVGNSPLHF. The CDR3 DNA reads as TGTGCCACCAGCAGAGATAGGGGGGTGGGGAATTCACCCCTCCACTTT.

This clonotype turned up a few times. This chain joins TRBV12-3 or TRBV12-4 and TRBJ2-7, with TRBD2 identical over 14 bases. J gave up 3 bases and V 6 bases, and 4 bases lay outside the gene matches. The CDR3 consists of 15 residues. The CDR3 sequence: CASRAGTSGSYEQYF. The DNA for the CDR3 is TGTGCCAGCAGGGCCGGGACTAGCGGGAGCTACGAGCAGTACTTC.

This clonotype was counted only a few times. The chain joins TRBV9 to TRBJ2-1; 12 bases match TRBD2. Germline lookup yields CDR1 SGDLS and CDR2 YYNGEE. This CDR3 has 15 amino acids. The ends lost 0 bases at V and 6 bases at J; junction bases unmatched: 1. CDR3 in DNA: TGTGCCAGCAGCGTAGCTAGCGGGAGGGCCAATGAGCAGTTCTTC. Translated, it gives CASSVASGRANEQFF.

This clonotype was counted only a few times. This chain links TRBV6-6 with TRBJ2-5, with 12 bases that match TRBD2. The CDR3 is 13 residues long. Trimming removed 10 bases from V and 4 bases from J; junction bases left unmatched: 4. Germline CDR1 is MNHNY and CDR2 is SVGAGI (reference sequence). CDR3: CATLGLAGETQYF. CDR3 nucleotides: TGTGCCACTCTGGGACTAGCGGGAGAGACCCAGTACTTC.

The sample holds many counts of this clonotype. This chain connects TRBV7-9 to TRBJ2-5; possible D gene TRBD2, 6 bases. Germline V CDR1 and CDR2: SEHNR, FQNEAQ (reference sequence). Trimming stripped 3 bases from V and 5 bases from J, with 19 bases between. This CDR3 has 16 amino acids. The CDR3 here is CASSFRLGAGGETQYF. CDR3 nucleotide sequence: TGTGCCAGCAGCTTTCGACTAGGCGCAGGAGGGGAGACCCAGTACTTC.

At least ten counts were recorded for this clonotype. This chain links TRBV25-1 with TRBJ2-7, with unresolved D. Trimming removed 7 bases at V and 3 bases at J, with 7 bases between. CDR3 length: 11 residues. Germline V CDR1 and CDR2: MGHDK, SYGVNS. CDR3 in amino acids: CASTWRYEQYF. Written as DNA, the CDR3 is TGTGCCAGCACTTGGCGCTACGAGCAGTACTTC.

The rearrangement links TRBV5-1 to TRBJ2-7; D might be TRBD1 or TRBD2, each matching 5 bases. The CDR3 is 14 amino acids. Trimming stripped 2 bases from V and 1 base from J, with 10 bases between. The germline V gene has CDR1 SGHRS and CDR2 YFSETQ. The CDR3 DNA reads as TGCGCCAGCAGCTTCCGGGACCTATCCTACGAGCAGTACTTC. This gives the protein CASSFRDLSYEQYF. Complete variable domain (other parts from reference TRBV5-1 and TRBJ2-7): KAGVTQTPRYLIKTRGQQVTLSCSPISGHRSVSWYQQTPGQGLQFLFEYFSETQRNKGNFPGRFSGRQFSNSRSEMNVSTLELGDSALYLCASSFRDLSYEQYFGPGTRLTVT.

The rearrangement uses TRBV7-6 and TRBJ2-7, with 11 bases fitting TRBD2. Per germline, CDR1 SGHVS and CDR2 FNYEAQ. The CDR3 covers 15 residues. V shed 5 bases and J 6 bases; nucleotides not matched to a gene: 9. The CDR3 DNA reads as TGTGCCAGCAGCCGAACGACTAGCGGGATCTCCGAGCAGTACTTC. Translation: CASSRTTSGISEQYF.

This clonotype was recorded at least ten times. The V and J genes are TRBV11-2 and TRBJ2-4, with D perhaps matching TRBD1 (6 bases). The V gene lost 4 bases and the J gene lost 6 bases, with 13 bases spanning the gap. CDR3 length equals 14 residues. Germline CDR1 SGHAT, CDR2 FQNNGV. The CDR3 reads CASSSQGMRNIQYF. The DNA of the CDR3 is TGTGCCAGCAGCTCTCAGGGGATGAGAAACATTCAGTACTTC.

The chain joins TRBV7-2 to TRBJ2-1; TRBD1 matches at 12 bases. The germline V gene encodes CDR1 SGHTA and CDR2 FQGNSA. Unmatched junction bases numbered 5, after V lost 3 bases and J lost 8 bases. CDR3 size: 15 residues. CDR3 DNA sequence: TGTGCCAGCAGCTTGGGACAGGGGGCTTTGTATGAGCAGTTCTTC. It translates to CASSLGQGALYEQFF.

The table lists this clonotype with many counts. The CDR3 DNA reads TGCAGTGCTTTCCCCCAGGACCCTGGAAACACCATATATTTT. Amino acid sequence: CSAFPQDPGNTIYF. The rearrangement links TRBV20-1 to TRBJ1-3, with D hard to call. This CDR3 contains 14 residues. The V gene lost 5 bases and the J gene lost 2 bases, with 13 bases spanning the gap. Germline V lookup: CDR1 DFQATT, CDR2 SNEGSKA (reference sequence).

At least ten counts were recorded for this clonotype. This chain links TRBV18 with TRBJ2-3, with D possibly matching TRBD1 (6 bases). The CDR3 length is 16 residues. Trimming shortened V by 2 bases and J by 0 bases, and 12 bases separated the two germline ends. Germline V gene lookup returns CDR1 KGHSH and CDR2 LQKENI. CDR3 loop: CASSPRSGVSTDTQYF. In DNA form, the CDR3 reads TGTGCCAGCTCACCAAGGTCAGGGGTCAGCACAGATACGCAGTATTTT.

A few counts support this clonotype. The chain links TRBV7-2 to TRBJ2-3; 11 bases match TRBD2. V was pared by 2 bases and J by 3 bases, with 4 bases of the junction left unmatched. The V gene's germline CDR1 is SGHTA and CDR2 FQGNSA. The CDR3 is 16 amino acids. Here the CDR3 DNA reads TGTGCCAGCAGCTTAAGCTTAGCGGGGGGGACAGATACGCAGTATTTT. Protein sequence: CASSLSLAGGTDTQYF. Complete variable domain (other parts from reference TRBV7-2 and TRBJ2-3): GAGVSQSPSNKVTEKGKDVELRCDPISGHTALYWYRQSLGQGLEFLIYFQGNSAPDKSGLPSDRFSAERTGGSVSTLTIQRTQQEDSAVYLCASSLSLAGGTDTQYFGPGTRLTVL.

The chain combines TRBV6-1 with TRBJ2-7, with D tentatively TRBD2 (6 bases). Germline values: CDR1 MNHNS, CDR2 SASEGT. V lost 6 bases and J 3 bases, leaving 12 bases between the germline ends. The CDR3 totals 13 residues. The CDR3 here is CASREGGRYEQYF. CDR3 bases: TGTGCCAGCAGGGAGGGAGGACGCTACGAGCAGTACTTC.

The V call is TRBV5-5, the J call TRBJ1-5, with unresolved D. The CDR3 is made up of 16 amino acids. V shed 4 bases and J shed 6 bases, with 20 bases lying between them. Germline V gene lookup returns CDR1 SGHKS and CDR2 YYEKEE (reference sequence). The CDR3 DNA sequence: TGTGCCAGCAGCCCCTGGTTGGCCGAACGAAGTCAGCCCCAGCATTTT. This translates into CASSPWLAERSQPQHF.

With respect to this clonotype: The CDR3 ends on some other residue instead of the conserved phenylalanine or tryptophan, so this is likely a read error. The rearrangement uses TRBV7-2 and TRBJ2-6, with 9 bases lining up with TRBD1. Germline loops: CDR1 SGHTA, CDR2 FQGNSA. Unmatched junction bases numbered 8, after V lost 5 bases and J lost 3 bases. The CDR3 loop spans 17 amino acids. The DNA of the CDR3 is TGTGCCAGCAGCCACGGACAGGGGAGGATTGGGGCCAACGTCCTGACTCTC. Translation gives CASSHGQGRIGANVLTL.

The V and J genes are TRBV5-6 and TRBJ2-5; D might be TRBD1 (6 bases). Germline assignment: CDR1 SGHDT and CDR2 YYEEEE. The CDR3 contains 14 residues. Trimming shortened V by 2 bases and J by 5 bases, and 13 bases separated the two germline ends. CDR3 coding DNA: TGTGCCAGCAGCTTCCCGACAGGTGACGAGACCCAGTACTTC. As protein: CASSFPTGDETQYF. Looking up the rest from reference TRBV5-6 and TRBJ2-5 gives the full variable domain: DAGVTQSPTHLIKTRGQQVTLRCSPKSGHDTVSWYQQALGQGPQFIFQYYEEEERQRGNFPDRFSGHQFPNYSSELNVNALLLGDSALYLCASSFPTGDETQYFGPGTRLLVL.